Each of the 10 T cell receptor beta chains below was sequenced from the same sample in a study of T-cell memory formation after mild COVID-19. MiXCR was run by TCRdb on the 5' RACE reads, yielding one entry per CDR3 protein. In the table there are about 350,000 distinct CDR3 sequences, around 15% of which are singletons. Sequencing input: PBMCs or a T cell subset sorted from them (not recorded which). These TCRs come from a man younger than 30 who had mild COVID-19 (a few samples of this study predate the infection). Cell type and time point are not known.

At least ten counts were recorded for this clonotype. The V call is TRBV3-1, the J call TRBJ2-2; D call uncertain. The CDR3 loop spans 15 amino acids. V was shortened by 2 bases and J by 7 bases, with 14 bases between the two germline ends. Germline CDR1 and CDR2: LGHDT and YNNKEL (reference sequence). The CDR3 DNA follows: TGTGCCAGCAGCCAATGGGGTAATGATGGCGGGGAGCTGTTTTTT. Its translation: CASSQWGNDGGELFF. Full variable domain (rest looked up from reference TRBV3-1 and TRBJ2-2): DTAVSQTPKYLVTQMGNDKSIKCEQNLGHDTMYWYKQDSKKFLKIMFSYNNKELIINETVPNRFSPKSPDKAHLNLHINSLELGDSAVYFCASSQWGNDGGELFFGEGSRLTVL.

This chain uses TRBV6-5 with TRBJ2-1; D may be TRBD2 (6 bases). Germline loops: CDR1 MNHEY, CDR2 SVGAGI. Between the trimmed V and J ends, which lost 5 bases and 5 bases, there was a span of 13 bases. The CDR3 is 14 residues long. DNA for the CDR3: TGTGCCAGCAGTCCCTGGGGGGTGAACAATGAGCAGTTCTTC. Translation gives CASSPWGVNNEQFF.

This clonotype was found a few times. This sequence joins TRBV7-9 and TRBJ2-2; 8 nucleotides match TRBD2. The germline gives CDR1 SEHNR, CDR2 FQNEAQ (reference sequence). This CDR3 region has 16 residues. The V segment lost 7 bases and the J segment 4 bases; nucleotides outside the gene matches: 11. The CDR3 DNA is TGTGCCAGCACTCCCGAGATCCGGGGGGGCACCGGGGAGCTGTTTTTT. Its translation: CASTPEIRGGTGELFF.

The table lists this clonotype with a few counts. The chain joins TRBV24-1 to TRBJ1-2; D gene unclear. Per germline, CDR1 KGHDR and CDR2 SFDVKD. V was cut by 3 bases and J by 5 bases, with 6 bases left in between. The CDR3 spans 12 residues. The CDR3, as DNA: TGTGCCACCAGTGATAATGGTTATGGCTACACCTTC. It yields the protein CATSDNGYGYTF.

V and J are TRBV28 and TRBJ2-7; D may be TRBD2 (6 bases). CDR1 is MDHEN and CDR2 is SYDVKM in the germline V gene. V lost 2 bases to trimming and J lost 6 bases, with 14 bases between them. The length of the CDR3 is 14 residues. The DNA for the CDR3 is TGTGCCAGCAGTTTAGGAGGGATCGGGGGCGAGCAGTACTTC. Translated: CASSLGGIGGEQYF.

This clonotype came up a few times. V usage is TRBV7-9 and J usage is TRBJ2-3, with no clear D. The CDR3 spans 16 residues. The V and J ends lost 6 bases and 5 bases respectively, with 21 bases between them. Germline V gives CDR1 SEHNR, CDR2 FQNEAQ (reference sequence). CDR3 sequence reads: CASRKGSRVLEDTQYF. The DNA for the CDR3 is TGTGCCAGCAGGAAGGGTAGTAGGGTCTTGGAAGATACGCAGTATTTT.

This clonotype was detected many times. This chain connects TRBV4-3 to TRBJ2-3; TRBD2 matches at 11 bases. Germline-derived CDR1 and CDR2 are LGHNA and YSLEER. With 0 bases clipped from V and 2 bases from J, the junction kept 4 bases outside the gene matches. The CDR3 spans 17 residues. CDR3 residues: CASSQESGLAATDTQYF. DNA for the CDR3: TGCGCCAGCAGCCAAGAGTCGGGACTAGCGGCCACAGATACGCAGTATTTT.

This clonotype was seen many times. The genes are TRBV12-3 or TRBV12-4 and TRBJ1-5, with D uncertain. The length of the CDR3 is 14 residues. Deletions cut 2 bases from V and 1 base from J, with 6 bases between. The CDR3 spells CASSLLLSNQPQHF. In DNA form, the CDR3 reads TGTGCCAGCAGTTTACTCCTAAGCAATCAGCCCCAGCATTTT.

This clonotype showed up just a few times. V is TRBV6-2 or TRBV6-3 and J is TRBJ2-3; D is possibly TRBD1 (5 bases). The germline gives CDR1 MNHEY, CDR2 SVGEGT. The CDR3 runs to 15 residues. V shed 2 bases and J shed 6 bases, with 15 bases lying between them. DNA of the CDR3: TGTGCCAGCAGTTACCGGCAGGGCCTTTACGATACGCAGTATTTT. It codes for CASSYRQGLYDTQYF.

This chain links TRBV5-4 with TRBJ2-1, with D maybe TRBD2 (6 bases). Trimming stripped 4 bases from V and 9 bases from J, with 11 bases between. The CDR3 totals 12 residues. Germline V CDR1 and CDR2: SGHNT, YYREEE (reference sequence). The CDR3: CASSPPGVEQFF. CDR3 coding DNA: TGTGCCAGCAGCCCTCCGGGGGTTGAGCAGTTCTTC. Using reference TRBV5-4 and TRBJ2-1 for the parts outside the CDR3, the full variable domain is ETGVTQSPTHLIKTRGQQVTLRCSSQSGHNTVSWYQQALGQGPQFIFQYYREEENGRGNFPPRFSGLQFPNYSSELNVNALELDDSALYLCASSPPGVEQFFGPGTRLTVL.